This T cell receptor (beta chain) is from a study of T cell responses to AZD1222 COVID-19 vaccine. A single count supports this clone. Libraries were prepared by immunoSEQ multiplex PCR; TCRdb keeps only in-frame clonotypes and omits some of them. The table has 170,000 or so clones, 90% seen once. This CDR3 has 15 amino acids. Germline assignment: CDR1 MDHEN and CDR2 SYDVKM. V trimming: 5 bases; J trimming: 3 bases; junction bases outside the gene matches: 7. The chain employs TRBV28 and TRBJ1-3; 7 bases match TRBD1. This TCR came from an adult in good health. The sample consisted of peripheral blood, taken on day 0 of AZD1222 vaccination. Written as DNA, the CDR3 is TGTGCCAGCAGTCCTACAGGGGAGGGTGGAAACACCATATATTTT. Residues: CASSPTGEGGNTIYF. Looking up the rest from reference TRBV28 and TRBJ1-3 gives the full variable domain: DVKVTQSSRYLVKRTGEKVFLECVQDMDHENMFWYRQDPGLGLRLIYFSYDVKMKEKGDIPEGYSVSREKKERFSLILESASTNQTSMYLCASSPTGEGGNTIYFGEGSWLTVV.